The 8 T cell receptor beta chains below all came from one sample that was sequenced in a study of response to subunit inactivated influenza vaccine. TCRdb re-derived calls from the RT-PCR reads in MiXCR, one entry per CDR3 protein. Of around 480,000 distinct CDR3 sequences in the sample, approximately 11% were seen once. The input for sequencing was PBMCs from blood, taken 35 to 45 days after vaccination. These receptors were collected from a man aged 45-65 years who received an inactivated influenza vaccine.

DNA for the CDR3: TGTGCCACCGGGGACAGGTCCACCCTCATCCAAGAGACCCAGTACTTC. It translates to CATGDRSTLIQETQYF. This rearrangement joins TRBV24-1 to TRBJ2-5, with 8 bases aligning to TRBD1. This CDR3 is built from 16 residues. Looked up from germline, CDR1 is KGHDR and CDR2 is SFDVKD. The trim removed 9 bases at V and 1 base at J, leaving 12 bases unmatched.

The J gene is TRBJ2-7, the V gene TRBV11-2, with D unclear. This CDR3 spans 12 amino acids. V was pared by 0 bases and J by 9 bases, with 9 bases between. Germline V gene data show CDR1 as SGHAT and CDR2 as FQNNGV. This CDR3 reads CASSLDRDGQYF. For the CDR3, the DNA is TGTGCCAGCAGCTTAGATCGAGACGGGCAGTACTTC.

The CDR3 bases are TGTGCCAGCAGTTACGAGGTAGCGGCCGGGAATGAGCAGTTCTTC. It translates to CASSYEVAAGNEQFF. The genes are TRBV6-5 and TRBJ2-1; D perhaps matches TRBD2 (6 bases). The V end lost 2 bases, the J end lost 7 bases, and 15 bases lay between the germline ends. The CDR3 loop spans 15 amino acids. The germline gives CDR1 MNHEY, CDR2 SVGAGI.

This clonotype appeared a few times. The V call is TRBV11-2, the J call TRBJ2-2; D is ambiguous. CDR1 and CDR2 from the germline V gene are SGHAT and FQNNGV. This CDR3 region has 13 residues. Between the trimmed V and J ends, which lost 8 bases and 4 bases, there was a span of 11 bases. As DNA, the CDR3 is TGTGCCAGCTTTCTTGCGAGCACCGGGGAGCTGTTTTTT. This gives the protein CASFLASTGELFF.

This clonotype was seen a handful of times. J is TRBJ2-5 and V is TRBV19; TRBD1 is a possible D gene (5 bases). V was clipped by 9 bases and J by 1 base, with 18 bases between them. The V gene's germline CDR1 is LNHDA and CDR2 SQIVND (reference sequence). The CDR3 covers 15 residues. The CDR3 here is CASSRDLIPQETQYF. CDR3 DNA: TGTGCCAGCTCCAGGGATCTCATCCCCCAAGAGACCCAGTACTTC.

This clonotype was seen only a few times. The chain recombines TRBV3-1 with TRBJ1-2; no definite D call. Germline V lookup: CDR1 LGHDT, CDR2 YNNKEL (reference sequence). The CDR3 covers 14 residues. The V gene lost 1 base and the J gene lost 7 bases, with 13 bases spanning the gap. The CDR3 spells CASSQVEGRFGYTF. CDR3 sequence (DNA): TGTGCCAGCAGCCAAGTAGAGGGTAGGTTTGGCTACACCTTC.

This clonotype has ten or more counts. This sequence joins TRBV10-3 and TRBJ2-5, with D unclear. The CDR3 has 13 residues. Trimming left V 3 bases short and J 1 base short, with 6 bases between. Germline V gives CDR1 ENHRY, CDR2 SYGVKD. CDR3 sequence reads: CAISDQPQETQYF. In DNA, the CDR3 is TGTGCCATCAGTGATCAGCCCCAAGAGACCCAGTACTTC.

The chain carries TRBV10-3 and TRBJ2-3; the match to TRBD2 covers 16 bases. Germline lookup yields CDR1 ENHRY and CDR2 SYGVKD. The CDR3 loop spans 16 amino acids. V was clipped by 2 bases and J by 7 bases; unmatched bases: 3. The CDR3: CAISEPGLAGGYTQYF. As DNA, the CDR3 is TGTGCCATCAGTGAGCCGGGACTAGCGGGGGGGTATACGCAGTATTTT.